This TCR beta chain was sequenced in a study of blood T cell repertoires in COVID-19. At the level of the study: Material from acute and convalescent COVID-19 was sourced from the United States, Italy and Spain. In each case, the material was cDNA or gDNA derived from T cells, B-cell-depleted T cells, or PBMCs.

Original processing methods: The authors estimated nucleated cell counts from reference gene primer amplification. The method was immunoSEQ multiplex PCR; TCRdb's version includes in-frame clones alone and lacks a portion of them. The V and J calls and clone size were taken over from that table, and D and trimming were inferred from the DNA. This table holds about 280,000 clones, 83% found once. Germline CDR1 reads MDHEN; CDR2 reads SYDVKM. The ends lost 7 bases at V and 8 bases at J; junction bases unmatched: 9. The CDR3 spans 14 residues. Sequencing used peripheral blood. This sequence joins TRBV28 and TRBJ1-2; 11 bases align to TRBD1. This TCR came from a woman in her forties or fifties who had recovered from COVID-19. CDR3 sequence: CASIRTGGDFGYTF. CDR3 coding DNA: TGTGCCAGCATCCGGACAGGGGGCGATTTCGGCTACACCTTC.